What follows is one T cell receptor (beta chain) and its context. This clone was recorded once. What this receptor recognizes is not known. There are no base qualities to consult, and no much larger clone falls within one base. From the cysteine up to the phenylalanine, the CDR3 has a length of 14 residues. The CDR3 DNA has 42 bases and is translated from base 1. At the junction V is shortened by 3 bases and J by 5 bases; bases outside the gene matches: 6. Based on the germline V gene, the CDR1 and CDR2 sequences are SGHRS and YFSETQ. These data are taken from a study of blood T cell repertoires in COVID-19 (dated by TCRdb to about 2020). With regard to the full study: The collaborator samples originated in the United States, Italy and Spain and spanned the acute and convalescent phases of COVID-19. The prospective study material was composed of cDNA or gDNA derived from T cells, B-cell-depleted T cells, or PBMCs. The repertoires were made available in a free public database intended to serve as a resource for research on the immune response to SARS-CoV-2. Subjects who had been exposed to COVID-19, were actively infected with it, or had recovered from it provided the deeply sampled blood TCRbeta repertoires that made up the dataset. Samples came from the ongoing ImmuneRACE study (first 160 participants) plus 1,254 subjects from 6 global collaborators. HLA class I and class II types, where available, came from metadata supplied by the sample provider rather than from assay-based typing. A de-identified subject ID, COVID-19 status, age in years and sex were almost always included in the sample metadata. Study-wide conclusions, independent of this receptor: How much clinical and demographic metadata was included differed by source and by participant, and the metadata was provided uncurated.

Collaborating institutions collected whole blood in K2EDTA tubes following their own protocols. For TCRbeta analysis, collaborators shipped samples as frozen whole blood, isolated PBMCs, or DNA extracted from either of those sample types. TCRbeta CDR3 regions were amplified from genomic DNA using the immunoSEQ Assay, a bias-controlled multiplex PCR. Regarding the original processing steps: The number of nucleated cells in each sample was estimated from the amplification of reference gene primers within the assay. To quantify the absolute abundance of each unique TCRbeta CDR3 rearrangement, sequence reads were collapsed and filtered. For each sample, productive Simpson clonality was calculated as the square root of Simpson's diversity index over productive rearrangements. This is the immuneACCESS table as TCRdb keeps it, with only in-frame sequences that have V and J called. A part of the clones is gone; compared with another copy, unresolved V genes explain less than half, and the rest is unexplained. V, J and clone size were drawn from that table, and D and trimming were deduced from the DNA. Counted in this sample were 70,000 to 85,000 clones; about four fifths of them appeared once. Roughly 9% of the sample comes from the top ten.

The TCR originated in a human donor in a cohort sampled during active COVID-19. Specimen: peripheral blood. The chain is encoded by TRBV5-1 joined to TRBJ2-7; 9 central nucleotides agree with TRBD1. The CDR3: CASSSYRDRDEQYF. The DNA is as follows: TGCGCCAGCAGCTCTTACCGGGACAGGGACGAGCAGTACTTC.